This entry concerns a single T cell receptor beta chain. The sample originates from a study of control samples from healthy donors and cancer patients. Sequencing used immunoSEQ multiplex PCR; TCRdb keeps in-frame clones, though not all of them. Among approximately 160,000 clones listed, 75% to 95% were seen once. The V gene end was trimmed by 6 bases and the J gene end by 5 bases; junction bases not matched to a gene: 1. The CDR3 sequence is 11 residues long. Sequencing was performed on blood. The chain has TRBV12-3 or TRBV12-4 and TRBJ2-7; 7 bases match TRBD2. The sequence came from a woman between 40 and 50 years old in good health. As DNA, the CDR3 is TGTGCCAGCAGGGGGAGGGACGAGCAGTACTTC. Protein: CASRGRDEQYF.